The clone carrying this T cell receptor beta chain occurred many times. Tagging with unique molecular identifiers was applied to individual cDNA molecules. One entry per CDR3 protein, called by TCRdb with MiXCR from the 5' RACE reads. The sample includes roughly 68,000 distinct CDR3 sequences, around 4.7% of them seen just once. V gave up 1 base and J gave up 4 bases, with 10 bases separating them. The CDR3 is 15 amino acids. Germline values: CDR1 SGHAT, CDR2 FQNNGV. This sample stems from a study of early T cells in non-severe SARS-CoV-2 infection. As for the study in general: From unsorted whole blood, bulk RNA was sequenced, and the chains remained unpaired.

The genes are TRBV11-2 and TRBJ2-2; D unclear. The receptor was derived from an adult who was a healthcare worker with PCR-confirmed SARS-CoV-2 infection or an uninfected control (not recorded which). Sequenced: whole blood. The CDR3 protein is CASSLVGRLTGELFF. Written as DNA, the CDR3 is TGTGCCAGCAGCTTAGTGGGTAGGCTCACCGGGGAGCTGTTTTTT.